This paragraph covers one TCR beta chain sequence. The data belong to a study of technical replicates of blood from a handful of donors. The CDR3 contains 15 residues. Germline CDR1 SGDLS, CDR2 YYNGEE. V lost 0 bases to trimming and J lost 2 bases, with 9 bases between them. Libraries were prepared by immunoSEQ multiplex PCR; TCRdb keeps only in-frame clonotypes and omits some of them. The sample yields some 64,000 clones, 95% to 98% seen once. This clonotype was obtained from a human donor in good health. The sample consisted of T cells isolated from PBMCs. The chain links TRBV9 to TRBJ2-1, with a weak D call TRBD1 (5 bases). The CDR3 is CASSVEGVTYNEQFF. DNA for the CDR3: TGTGCCAGCAGCGTAGAAGGGGTGACCTACAATGAGCAGTTCTTC.